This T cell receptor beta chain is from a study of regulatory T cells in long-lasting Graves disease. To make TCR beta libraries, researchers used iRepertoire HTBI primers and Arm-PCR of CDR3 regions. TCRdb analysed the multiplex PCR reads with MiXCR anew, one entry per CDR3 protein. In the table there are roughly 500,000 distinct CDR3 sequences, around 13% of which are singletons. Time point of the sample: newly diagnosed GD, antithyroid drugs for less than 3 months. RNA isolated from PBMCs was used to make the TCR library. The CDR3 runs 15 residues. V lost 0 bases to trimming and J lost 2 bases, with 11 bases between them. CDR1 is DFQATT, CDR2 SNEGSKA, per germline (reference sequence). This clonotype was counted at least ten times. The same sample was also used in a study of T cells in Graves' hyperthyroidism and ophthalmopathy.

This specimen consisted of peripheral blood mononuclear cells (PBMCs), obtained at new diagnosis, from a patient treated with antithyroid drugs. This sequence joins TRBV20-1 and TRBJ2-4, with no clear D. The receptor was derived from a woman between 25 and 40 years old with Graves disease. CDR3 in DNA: TGCAGTGCTAGAGACGCACCCCCTACCAAAAACATTCAGTACTTC. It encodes CSARDAPPTKNIQYF.